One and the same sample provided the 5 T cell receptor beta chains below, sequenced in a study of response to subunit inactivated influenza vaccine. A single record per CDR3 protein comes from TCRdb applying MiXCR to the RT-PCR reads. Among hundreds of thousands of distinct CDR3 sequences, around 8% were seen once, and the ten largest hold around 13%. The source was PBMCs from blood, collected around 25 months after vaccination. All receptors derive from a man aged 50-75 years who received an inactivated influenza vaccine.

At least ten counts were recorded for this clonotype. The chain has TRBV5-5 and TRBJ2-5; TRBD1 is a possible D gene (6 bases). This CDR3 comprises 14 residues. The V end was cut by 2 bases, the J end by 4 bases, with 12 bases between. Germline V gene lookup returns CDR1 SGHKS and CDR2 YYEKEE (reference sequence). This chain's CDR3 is CASSLYGRGETQYF. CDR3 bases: TGTGCCAGCAGCTTATACGGCAGGGGAGAGACCCAGTACTTC.

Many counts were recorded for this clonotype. The CDR3 here is CATSNPQGHGYTF. The DNA for the CDR3 is TGTGCCACCTCCAACCCACAGGGCCACGGCTACACCTTC. V usage is TRBV24-1 and J usage is TRBJ1-2, with D tentatively TRBD1 (6 bases). The germline gives CDR1 KGHDR, CDR2 SFDVKD. The CDR3 has 13 amino acids. V was pared by 9 bases and J by 8 bases, with 18 bases between.

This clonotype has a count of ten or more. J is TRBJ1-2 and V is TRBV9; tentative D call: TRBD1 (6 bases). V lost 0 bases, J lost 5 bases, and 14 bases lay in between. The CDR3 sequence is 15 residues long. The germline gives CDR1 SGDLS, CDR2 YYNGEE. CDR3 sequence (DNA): TGTGCCAGCAGCGTAGTCGGAGGGGGACGGTATGGCTACACCTTC. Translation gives CASSVVGGGRYGYTF.

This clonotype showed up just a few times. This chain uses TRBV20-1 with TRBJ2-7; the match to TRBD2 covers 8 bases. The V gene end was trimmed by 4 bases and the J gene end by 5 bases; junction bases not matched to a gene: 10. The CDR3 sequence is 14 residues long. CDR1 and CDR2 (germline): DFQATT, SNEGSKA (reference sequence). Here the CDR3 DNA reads TGCAGTGCTATCCCGGGGAGCGGGGGTCACGAGCAGTACTTC. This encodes CSAIPGSGGHEQYF.

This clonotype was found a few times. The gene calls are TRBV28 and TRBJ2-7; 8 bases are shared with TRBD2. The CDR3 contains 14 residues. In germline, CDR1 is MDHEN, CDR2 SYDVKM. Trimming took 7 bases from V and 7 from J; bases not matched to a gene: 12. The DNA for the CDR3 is TGTGCCAGCACCCCCGGGGGGGGCCCGCGGGAGCAGTACTTC. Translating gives CASTPGGGPREQYF.